One T cell receptor beta chain is described in this entry. Its antigen is currently unknown. Per sorted-subset replicate PCR, input was 150 to 250 ng DNA, representing tens of thousands of T cell genomes. Only in-frame clones appear in the TCRdb table, and some are missing; sequencing was by immunoSEQ multiplex PCR. The table lists more than 2 million clones, 85% to 95% of them singletons, with 0.13% in the top ten. The CDR3 runs to 14 residues. Germline V gene sequence: CDR1 SGHKS, CDR2 YYEKEE (reference sequence). The V end was cut by 9 bases, the J end by 5 bases, with 21 bases between. The data stem from a study of shared clonotypes between healthy human individuals. Study-wide results and limits: Sharing across four donors was highest in naive CD4 (around 5%) and lowest in memory CD8 (approximately 0.4%). Tissues were not sampled, only blood, and their repertoires likely differ.

The TCR was taken from a man younger than 30 in good health. J is TRBJ2-7 and V is TRBV5-5, with a possible D match to TRBD2 (6 bases). The sample was naive CD4+ T cells sorted from blood. The subset was: CD45RA+ positively selected. In nucleotides, the CDR3 is TGTGCCACCAATTCGGGACTCGGGGCGCACGAGCAGTACTTC. Protein sequence: CATNSGLGAHEQYF.